This record looks at one T cell receptor beta chain sequence and its context. PCR involved 60 Vbeta and 13 Jbeta primers. Measured with immunoSEQ multiplex PCR; TCRdb has only the in-frame clones, and not every one. The data contain fewer than 300,000 clones, 86% of them singletons. This sample is drawn from a study of cytomegalovirus exposure and HLA in healthy donors. The CDR3 length is 16 residues. Losses at the gene ends were 3 bases for V and 5 bases for J; bases not matched to a gene: 7. Germline V gene data show CDR1 as LNHDA and CDR2 as SQIVND (reference sequence). The chain combines TRBV19 with TRBJ2-2; 9 bases are a match to TRBD1. The sequenced sample was PBMCs. The TCR sequence derives from a man between 40 and 49 years old in good health and CMV-seropositive. In nucleotides, the CDR3 is TGTGCCAGTAGTATGCGAGGGACAGGGCGGACCGGGGAGCTGTTTTTT. Translating gives CASSMRGTGRTGELFF. The full variable domain, in which reference TRBV19 and TRBJ2-2 provide the parts outside the CDR3, is DGGITQSPKYLFRKEGQNVTLSCEQNLNHDAMYWYRQDPGQGLRLIYYSQIVNDFQKGDIAEGYSVSREKKESFPLTVTSAQKNPTAFYLCASSMRGTGRTGELFFGEGSRLTVL.